The 27 T cell receptor beta chains given below trace back to one sample, sequenced in a study of regulatory T cells in long-lasting Graves disease. Documented time point: persistent/refractory GD, antithyroid drugs over 5 years with positive TRAb. TCR sequences were obtained from RNA taken from PBMCs. Arm-PCR of CDR3 regions with iRepertoire HTBI primers generated TCR beta libraries. TCRdb reprocessed the multiplex PCR reads with MiXCR, giving one entry per CDR3 protein. Counted here are hundreds of thousands of distinct CDR3 sequences, roughly a fifth occurring once; the ten biggest clones make up roughly 29%. Sequences were derived from peripheral blood mononuclear cells (PBMCs), sampled when the disease was refractory, from a patient treated with antithyroid drugs. The source is a female donor with Graves disease.

Many counts were recorded for this clonotype. The CDR3 spells CASSLELGTIYF. In DNA form, the CDR3 reads TGTGCCAGCAGCCTCGAGCTGGGCACCATATATTTT. The rearrangement joins TRBV11-2 to TRBJ1-3; D is unresolved. The V end was cut by 5 bases, the J end by 9 bases, with 11 bases between. Germline V lookup: CDR1 SGHAT, CDR2 FQNNGV. The CDR3 has 12 amino acids.

Concerning this clonotype: A far bigger clonotype differs at one base, so this is likely a read error. The chain combines TRBV25-1 with TRBJ2-2; no clear D. The CDR3 covers 11 residues. Trimming shortened V by 3 bases and J by 4 bases, and 0 bases separated the two germline ends. The V gene's germline CDR1 is MGHDK and CDR2 SYGVNS. The CDR3 here is CASSDTGELFF. In DNA form, the CDR3 reads TGTGCCAGCAGTGACACCGGGGAGCTGTTTTTT.

This clonotype was detected ten times or more. The rearrangement uses TRBV5-1 and TRBJ1-5; TRBD1 might be the D (6 bases). From germline, CDR1 is SGHRS and CDR2 YFSETQ. The V end lost 4 bases, the J end lost 5 bases, and 16 bases lay between the germline ends. The CDR3 spans 15 residues. CDR3 DNA sequence: TGCGCCAGCAGCCCTACAGGGAACGGGCATCAGCCCCAGCATTTT. It yields the protein CASSPTGNGHQPQHF.

This clonotype was picked up many times. V gene TRBV4-1 combines with J gene TRBJ2-5; a weak D match, TRBD1 (6 bases). Trimming took off 5 bases at V and 1 base at J, with 26 bases between the two ends. The CDR3 is 19 amino acids. The V gene's germline CDR1 is MGHRA and CDR2 YSYEKL. CDR3 coding DNA: TGCGCCAGCAGCAAGGACAGCTCCGGGCACAGTCGATTCCAAGAGACCCAGTACTTC. It translates to CASSKDSSGHSRFQETQYF.

The chain combines TRBV19 with TRBJ1-5, with TRBD1 as a possible D gene (5 bases). The CDR3 is 15 residues long. V was cut by 1 base and J by 4 bases, with 11 bases left in between. Germline values: CDR1 LNHDA, CDR2 SQIVND (reference sequence). The CDR3 region is CASSIGGTVNQPQHF. In DNA form, the CDR3 reads TGTGCCAGTAGTATAGGCGGGACCGTAAATCAGCCCCAGCATTTT.

The chain is built from TRBV30 and TRBJ2-7; unclear D gene. The CDR3 runs to 14 residues. Germline V gives CDR1 GTSNPN, CDR2 SVGIG (reference sequence). Between the trimmed V and J ends, which lost 3 bases and 0 bases, there was a span of 12 bases. Here the CDR3 reads CAWSVSKNSYEQYF. The DNA for the CDR3 is TGTGCCTGGAGCGTCAGCAAGAACTCCTACGAGCAGTACTTC.

This chain joins TRBV10-3 and TRBJ1-6, with 7 positions matching TRBD1. The CDR3 is 15 residues long. From germline, CDR1 is ENHRY and CDR2 SYGVKD. Trimming took 3 bases from V and 9 from J; bases not matched to a gene: 8. The CDR3 loop reads CAISESQGQGSPLHF. The DNA of the CDR3 is TGTGCCATCAGTGAATCACAGGGGCAGGGTTCACCCCTCCACTTT.

This clonotype was detected ten times or more. The rearrangement joins TRBV6-1 to TRBJ1-5; weak D call: TRBD1 (6 bases). V was clipped by 1 base and J by 9 bases, with 10 bases between them. Germline CDR1 is MNHNS and CDR2 is SASEGT. The CDR3 totals 13 residues. CDR3 sequence reads: CASSEGQARPQHF. The CDR3 coding sequence is TGTGCCAGCAGTGAAGGACAGGCCCGGCCCCAGCATTTT.

The J gene is TRBJ1-5, the V gene TRBV5-1; 7 nucleotides match TRBD1. Germline loops: CDR1 SGHRS, CDR2 YFSETQ. The junction had 4 bases not matched to a gene; V was cut back by 4 bases and J by 0 bases. The CDR3 extends over 15 amino acids. CDR3 sequence: CASSPGQNSNQPQHF. The DNA for the CDR3 is TGCGCCAGCAGCCCGGGACAGAATAGCAATCAGCCCCAGCATTTT.

This clonotype was seen at least ten times. J is TRBJ1-5 and V is TRBV30, with D perhaps TRBD1 (6 bases). Trimming took off 0 bases at V and 6 bases at J, with 9 bases between the two ends. This CDR3 is built from 13 residues. Germline values: CDR1 GTSNPN, CDR2 SVGIG (reference sequence). In DNA form, the CDR3 reads TGTGCCTGGAGTGTGGAGGGGGGTCAGCCCCAGCATTTT. Translation: CAWSVEGGQPQHF.

This clonotype was found many times. V usage is TRBV18 and J usage is TRBJ1-1; 8 bases agree with TRBD1. This CDR3 has 15 amino acids. With V trimmed by 2 bases and J by 1 base, 3 bases remained unmatched. Germline V CDR1 and CDR2: KGHSH, LQKENI. The DNA for the CDR3 is TGTGCCAGCTCACCATACGGGACAGGGAACACTGAAGCTTTCTTT. Translating it yields CASSPYGTGNTEAFF.

The table lists this clonotype with many counts. The chain recombines TRBV12-3 or TRBV12-4 with TRBJ1-6; D might be TRBD1 (5 bases). CDR3 length: 13 residues. V lost 3 bases and J 8 bases, leaving 8 bases between the germline ends. The CDR3 sequence: CASSLGLDSPLHF. The CDR3 DNA follows: TGTGCCAGCAGTTTGGGGCTGGATTCACCCCTCCACTTT.

This clonotype has at least ten counts. The CDR3 nucleotides read TGTGCCAGCAGTACCGGAAAGACCCAGTACTTC. It encodes CASSTGKTQYF. The V gene is TRBV2, the J gene TRBJ2-5; D gene unclear. This CDR3 has 11 residues. In germline, CDR1 is SNHLY, CDR2 FYNNEI. V dropped 5 bases and J dropped 6 bases, with 7 bases sitting between them.

The rearrangement joins TRBV7-8 to TRBJ2-2, with 7 bases lining up with TRBD1. The length of the CDR3 is 15 residues. CDR1 and CDR2 (germline): SGHVS, FQNEAQ. J gave up 6 bases and V 4 bases, and 8 bases lay outside the gene matches. The CDR3 DNA reads as TGTGCCAGCAGCTCAGACAGGGTAAACCCCGGGGAGCTGTTTTTT. This translates into CASSSDRVNPGELFF. The full variable domain, completed using reference TRBV7-8 and TRBJ2-2, is GAGVSQSPRYKVAKRGQDVALRCDPISGHVSLFWYQQALGQGPEFLTYFQNEAQLDKSGLPSDRFFAERPEGSVSTLKIQRTQQEDSAVYLCASSSDRVNPGELFFGEGSRLTVL.

This clonotype occurred a few times. The chain carries TRBV12-5 and TRBJ1-1; no firm D call. This CDR3 has 13 residues. V was trimmed by 4 bases and J by 5 bases, leaving 11 bases between them. Per the germline V gene, CDR1 is LGHNT and CDR2 is FRNRAP. This chain's CDR3 is CASGSQTGTEAFF. Here the CDR3 DNA reads TGTGCTAGTGGTTCCCAAACGGGGACTGAAGCTTTCTTT.

In this sample, this clonotype turned up many times. The gene calls are TRBV12-3 or TRBV12-4 and TRBJ1-2; TRBD1 is a possible D gene (6 bases). Trimming cost V 5 bases and J 7 bases, with 14 bases left between them. The CDR3 loop spans 13 amino acids. In DNA, the CDR3 is TGTGCCAGCAGTCTGGACAGAAAGAGTGGCTACACCTTC. Encoded protein: CASSLDRKSGYTF.

This sequence joins TRBV5-5 and TRBJ1-6, with TRBD1 identical over 8 bases. V lost 4 bases and J lost 6; bases outside the gene matches: 6. This CDR3 is 15 amino acids long. Germline lookup yields CDR1 SGHKS and CDR2 YYEKEE (reference sequence). The CDR3 reads CASSPGGGGNSPLHF. The CDR3 bases are TGTGCCAGCAGCCCAGGGGGCGGCGGTAATTCACCCCTCCACTTT.

The chain combines TRBV18 with TRBJ2-7, with 7 bases identical to TRBD1. CDR1 and CDR2 (germline): KGHSH, LQKENI. CDR3 length: 16 residues. The V and J ends lost 4 bases and 1 base, in that order; junction bases with no gene match: 10. This chain's CDR3 is CASSHSSTGVSYEQYF. Here the CDR3 DNA reads TGTGCCAGCTCACACTCGAGTACAGGGGTGTCCTACGAGCAGTACTTC.

V and J are TRBV2 and TRBJ2-3; TRBD2 might be the D (5 bases). The CDR3 consists of 14 residues. CDR1 SNHLY and CDR2 FYNNEI come from the germline V gene. Trimming took 6 bases from V and 1 from J, leaving 11 bases between them. Here the CDR3 DNA reads TGTGCCAGCAGCTTAGGACTTCGCACAGATACGCAGTATTTT. This encodes CASSLGLRTDTQYF.

Concerning this clonotype itself: A far larger clone is a single base away, which makes a read error likely. The V gene is TRBV11-2, the J gene TRBJ1-2; 7 positions match TRBD1. J lost 4 bases, V lost 4 bases, and 3 bases had no gene match. CDR1 and CDR2 from the germline V gene are SGHAT and FQNNGV. CDR3 length: 13 residues. The CDR3 DNA sequence: TGTGCCAGCAGCTCGGGACAGCTCTATGGCTACACCTTC. Translation: CASSSGQLYGYTF.

The gene calls are TRBV6-5 and TRBJ1-1; D remains ambiguous. The V end lost 3 bases, the J end lost 8 bases, and 13 bases lay between the germline ends. The CDR3 is 13 residues long. CDR1 MNHEY and CDR2 SVGAGI come from the germline V gene. Here the CDR3 reads CASSYRVAGEAFF. The CDR3 bases are TGTGCCAGCAGTTATAGGGTGGCGGGGGAAGCTTTCTTT.

The chain links TRBV7-2 to TRBJ2-7; 7 bases line up with TRBD1. The CDR3 has 16 residues. Trimming cost V 5 bases and J 0 bases; bases outside gene matches: 10. Germline assignment: CDR1 SGHTA and CDR2 FQGNSA. This CDR3 is CASSLPPGTASYEQYF. As DNA, the CDR3 is TGTGCCAGCAGCCTCCCGCCGGGGACAGCCTCCTACGAGCAGTACTTC.

This chain uses TRBV5-1 with TRBJ2-1; tentative D call: TRBD2 (5 bases). The CDR3 is 15 residues long. Trimming left V 2 bases short and J 2 bases short, with 11 bases between. CDR1 is SGHRS and CDR2 is YFSETQ in the germline V gene. CDR3 DNA: TGCGCCAGCAGCTTAAACGGGGAAGCCTACAATGAGCAGTTCTTC. Amino acids: CASSLNGEAYNEQFF.

This clonotype was counted at least ten times. The V and J genes are TRBV12-3 or TRBV12-4 and TRBJ1-2, with D tentatively TRBD1 (6 bases). This CDR3 contains 12 residues. V shed 10 bases and J shed 8 bases, with 17 bases lying between them. The CDR3 protein is CATKVGGRGYTF. The DNA for the CDR3 is TGTGCCACTAAGGTCGGGGGCCGGGGCTACACCTTC.

The sample holds a few counts of this clonotype. The chain links TRBV20-1 to TRBJ1-2; the D gene is possibly TRBD1 (6 bases). The CDR3 is 12 amino acids. CDR1 is DFQATT, CDR2 SNEGSKA, per germline (reference sequence). V was pared by 7 bases and J by 8 bases, with 17 bases between. Here the CDR3 reads CSVESRGHGYTF. CDR3 sequence (DNA): TGCAGTGTAGAGAGCAGGGGCCACGGCTACACCTTC.

The gene calls are TRBV7-9 and TRBJ2-7; D perhaps matches TRBD2 (5 bases). This CDR3 has 15 amino acids. The germline V gene has CDR1 SEHNR and CDR2 FQNEAQ (reference sequence). The V end was cut by 5 bases, the J end by 3 bases, with 17 bases between. CDR3 DNA sequence: TGTGCCAGCAGCACCGGGAAGAGCGCGAACTACGAGCAGTACTTC. It yields the protein CASSTGKSANYEQYF.

This clonotype turned up a few times. The V gene is TRBV5-5, the J gene TRBJ2-2, with 9 bases matching TRBD1. The CDR3 spans 16 residues. V was clipped by 3 bases and J by 6 bases; unmatched bases: 9. Germline loops: CDR1 SGHKS, CDR2 YYEKEE (reference sequence). The CDR3 coding sequence is TGTGCCAGCAGCTCTCATGGACAGGGGCGAGCCGGGGAGCTGTTTTTT. Protein: CASSSHGQGRAGELFF.